This T cell receptor gamma chain is from a study of human gamma delta and Vdelta1 T cells. Notes on the study in general: Polyclonal Delta One T cells reportedly showed broad cytotoxic targeting of acute myeloid leukemia.

The CDR3 has 14 amino acids. V shed 8 bases, J shed 3 bases, and the junction held 11 bases outside the gene matches. A note on this clone: What it binds is not known.

TCRdb used CATT to re-call clones from the PCR reads. The table shows approximately 9,000 gamma-chain clones, with less than 55% occurring only once. The chain combines TRGV10 with TRGJ1 or TRGJ2. TRGV10 is sorted into the ORF group, with uncertain function. Sequenced material: Vdelta1 gamma-delta T cells from blood grown in culture (DOT cells). This sequence originates from a human donor in good health. As DNA, the CDR3 is TGTGCTGCGTGGGGATCTGTCGGTTATTATAAGAAACTCTTT. Residues: CAAWGSVGYYKKLF.